This T cell receptor beta chain was profiled in a study of blood T cell repertoires in COVID-19. Using immunoSEQ multiplex PCR, the repertoire was profiled, and TCRdb retains in-frame clones only, with some absent. The sample lists fewer than 30,000 clones, approximately 84% occurring once. From germline, CDR1 is MDHEN and CDR2 SYDVKM. The ends lost 6 bases at V and 6 bases at J; junction bases unmatched: 14. CDR3 length: 17 amino acids. This TCR was sampled from an older man with active COVID-19. The chain has TRBV28 and TRBJ2-3; TRBD2 agrees at 11 bases. The sample comprised peripheral blood. CDR3 protein: CASSQASGGPSRDTQYF. Here the CDR3 DNA reads TGTGCCAGCAGCCAGGCTAGCGGGGGGCCCTCGAGGGATACGCAGTATTTT.